The sample holds a few counts of the clone carrying this T cell receptor (beta chain). The participants were between about 18 and 90 years old and came from 24 US areas. Under the authors' procedure: Reference gene primers were amplified, and this amplification served to estimate nucleated cell counts. The protocol was immunoSEQ multiplex PCR, while the TCRdb copy is restricted to in-frame clones and leaves out a portion. V, J and clone size were drawn from that table, and D and trimming were deduced from the DNA. The table has under 250,000 clones, 85% to 90% seen once. The V gene end was trimmed by 2 bases and the J gene end by 1 base; junction bases not matched to a gene: 5. CDR1 and CDR2 from the germline V gene are SGHAT and FQNNGV. The CDR3 consists of 17 residues. This record comes from a study of blood T cell repertoires in COVID-19. In the study overall: Sample material is recorded as cDNA or gDNA derived from T cells, B-cell-depleted T cells, or PBMCs.

The chain uses TRBV11-2 and TRBJ2-3; 11 bases align to TRBD2. The sequenced sample was PBMCs or T cells enriched from blood (not recorded which). The sequence was obtained from a middle-aged man who had recovered from COVID-19. CDR3 nucleotide sequence: TGTGCCAGCAGCTTACTAGCGGGGGGCTCCGGCACAGATACGCAGTATTTT. It codes for CASSLLAGGSGTDTQYF.